This TCR beta chain was captured by sequencing in a study of cytomegalovirus exposure and HLA in healthy donors. Study-wide findings and caveats: According to a subsequent analysis, TCR clusters identified in the first cohort showed a tendency to co-occur across the approximately 120 validation repertoires.

This CDR3 is 16 amino acids long. Per germline, CDR1 SGHKS and CDR2 YYEKEE (reference sequence). V dropped 0 bases and J dropped 4 bases, with 16 bases sitting between them. Assay: immunoSEQ multiplex PCR; the TCRdb copy retains only in-frame clones and omits some. The data show roughly 100,000 clones, around 83% seen once. Notes on this clone: Its cognate antigen is unknown.

V and J are TRBV5-5 and TRBJ1-2; D is possibly TRBD1 (5 bases). This receptor was taken from a woman aged 18-29 years in good health and CMV-seropositive. Sequenced sample: PBMCs. The CDR3 DNA reads as TGTGCCAGCAGCTTGGAGGGCAGGGAACCTCCCTATGGCTACACCTTC. Its translation: CASSLEGREPPYGYTF.